By its share, the clone carrying this T cell receptor beta chain is medium-sized (0.01 to 0.1%). Its antigen remains unidentified. Patients all relapsed after autologous stem cell transplantation, and there was variation in brentuximab vedotin exposure. Best outcomes ranged across complete response, partial response and progressive disease. V trimming: 0 bases; J trimming: 5 bases; junction bases outside the gene matches: 6. This CDR3 comprises 15 residues. Per the germline V gene, CDR1 is SGHRS and CDR2 is YFSETQ. The data originate from a study of PD-1 blockade in classical Hodgkin lymphoma. At the level of the study: Nivolumab was given intravenously to patients at 3 mg/kg every 2 weeks. Points from the study as a whole: Patients were excluded if nivolumab began under 1 year after ASCT (the autologous transplant).

The assay was immunoSEQ multiplex PCR, and TCRdb's table has in-frame clones only and misses some. The top ten hold 20% to 25% of the sample, which has 25,000 to 35,000 clones, roughly 85% seen once. The V gene is TRBV5-1, the J gene TRBJ1-2; the match to TRBD1 covers 8 bases. The specimen comprised peripheral blood mononuclear cells (PBMCs), sampled before the second cycle of nivolumab. The origin of this receptor is a human donor with classical Hodgkin lymphoma. The CDR3: CASSLGTGRVYGYTF. CDR3 sequence (DNA): TGCGCCAGCAGCTTGGGGACAGGGCGAGTATATGGCTACACCTTC.